This T cell receptor beta chain was identified in a study of beta chain features in type 1 diabetes. The germline CDR1 and CDR2 sequences are SNHLY and FYNNEI. The CDR3 consists of 11 residues. Between the trimmed V and J ends, which lost 7 bases and 5 bases, there was a span of 8 bases. The whole isolated RNA underwent reverse transcription, so sequencing captured expressed TCRB transcripts. An average about 3.8 million reads came from naive, central memory and regulatory T cell samples. Here immunoSEQ multiplex PCR was the method, and the copy in TCRdb shows in-frame clones only, minus some. The sample comprises more than 150,000 clones, 11% of which are singletons, and roughly 1.9% rests with the top ten. Only a few counts were recorded for this clone.

The sequenced sample consisted of central memory CD4+ T cells from blood. The chain joins TRBV2 to TRBJ2-5, with D possibly matching TRBD2 (5 bases). The receptor comes from a man in his late teens or twenties in good health. CDR3 loop: CASNTRETQYF. The DNA of the CDR3 is TGTGCCAGCAACACTAGGGAGACCCAGTACTTC.